The 20 T cell receptor beta chains reported below all come from one sample, sequenced in a study of T cell responses to AZD1222 COVID-19 vaccine. Sequencing used immunoSEQ multiplex PCR; TCRdb keeps in-frame clones, though not all of them. The table has about 130,000 clones, roughly nine tenths seen once. The sequencing used peripheral blood, collected 28 days after the second AZD1222 dose. All receptors derive from an adult who received the AZD1222 COVID-19 vaccine.

The sample holds one count of this clone. The rearrangement links TRBV12-3 or TRBV12-4 to TRBJ1-5, with 8 nucleotides matching TRBD1. This CDR3 has 12 amino acids. Trimming removed 8 bases from V and 5 bases from J; junction bases left unmatched: 2. CDR3 protein: CASGQGYQPQHF. Written as DNA, the CDR3 is TGTGCCAGCGGACAGGGATATCAGCCCCAGCATTTT.

The chain carries TRBV9 and TRBJ1-5; D is undetermined. This CDR3 spans 14 amino acids. From germline, CDR1 is SGDLS and CDR2 YYNGEE. With 7 bases removed from V and 0 bases from J, the gap between germline ends came to 11 bases. CDR3 nucleotides: TGTGCCAGCCGCTTTAAGGTTAGCAATCAGCCCCAGCATTTT. Encoded protein: CASRFKVSNQPQHF.

The V gene is TRBV18, the J gene TRBJ2-7; tentative D call: TRBD1 (6 bases). V was pared by 3 bases and J by 2 bases, with 17 bases between. The CDR3 has 16 amino acids. Per germline, CDR1 KGHSH and CDR2 LQKENI. CDR3 coding DNA: TGTGCCAGCTCACCTCCTTGGGGGCAGGCCGCCTACGAGCAGTACTTC. Amino acid sequence: CASSPPWGQAAYEQYF.

The chain couples TRBV7-2 to TRBJ1-5; the match to TRBD1 covers 9 bases. V lost 5 bases to trimming and J lost 6 bases; unmatched junction nucleotides: 2. The CDR3 spans 13 residues. The germline CDR1 and CDR2 sequences are SGHTA and FQGNSA. The CDR3 protein is CASSPTGGQPQHF. CDR3 coding DNA: TGTGCCAGCAGCCCGACAGGGGGTCAGCCCCAGCATTTT.

The V call is TRBV9, the J call TRBJ1-3; 10 nucleotides align to TRBD1. J lost 4 bases, V lost 4 bases, and 8 bases had no gene match. The germline gives CDR1 SGDLS, CDR2 YYNGEE. There are 16 residues in the CDR3. The CDR3 here is CASSTTTGGVGNTIYF. The CDR3 DNA sequence: TGTGCCAGCAGCACCACGACAGGGGGCGTGGGAAACACCATATATTTT.

This chain uses TRBV2 with TRBJ1-1; TRBD1 matches at 7 bases. With V trimmed by 7 bases and J by 4 bases, 6 bases remained unmatched. Germline CDR1 reads SNHLY; CDR2 reads FYNNEI. CDR3 length: 13 residues. The CDR3 loop reads CASINRGGTEAFF. The CDR3 DNA reads as TGTGCCAGCATTAACAGGGGCGGCACTGAAGCTTTCTTT.

The chain employs TRBV30 and TRBJ1-4; 7 bases map to TRBD1. J lost 8 bases, V lost 2 bases, and 5 bases had no gene match. Germline lookup yields CDR1 GTSNPN and CDR2 SVGIG (reference sequence). This CDR3 region has 13 residues. As DNA, the CDR3 is TGTGCCTGGAGTAGGAGGGGGCGAGAAAAACTGTTTTTT. This encodes CAWSRRGREKLFF.

This clone was counted at least ten times. The chain combines TRBV4-1 with TRBJ2-7; TRBD1 matches at 9 bases. V lost 1 base and J lost 6; bases outside the gene matches: 10. CDR3 size: 16 residues. In germline, CDR1 is MGHRA, CDR2 YSYEKL. CDR3 DNA: TGCGCCAGCAGCCAAGGTCCGGGACAGGGATCACGCGAGCAGTACTTC. It yields the protein CASSQGPGQGSREQYF.

This chain connects TRBV11-2 to TRBJ2-1, with D unresolved. Germline CDR1 is SGHAT and CDR2 is FQNNGV. Trimming removed 5 bases from V and 9 bases from J, with 11 bases in between. CDR3 length: 12 residues. CDR3 region: CASSPVPGEQFF. CDR3 bases: TGTGCCAGCAGCCCAGTGCCGGGTGAGCAGTTCTTC.

This clone appeared a few times. J is TRBJ1-1 and V is TRBV25-1; 7 bases fit TRBD1. Germline CDR1 MGHDK, CDR2 SYGVNS. The CDR3 contains 14 residues. Unmatched junction bases numbered 3, after V lost 4 bases and J lost 1 base. CDR3 amino acids: CASSGTGGNTEAFF. CDR3 nucleotide sequence: TGTGCCAGCAGTGGGACAGGTGGGAACACTGAAGCTTTCTTT.

The rearrangement uses TRBV5-1 and TRBJ1-4; TRBD1 agrees at 8 bases. Trimming removed 4 bases from V and 1 base from J; junction bases left unmatched: 6. Germline values: CDR1 SGHRS, CDR2 YFSETQ. The CDR3 runs 16 residues. CDR3 DNA: TGCGCCAGCAGCCTAAAAGGGACAGGAACTAATGAAAAACTGTTTTTT. Residues: CASSLKGTGTNEKLFF.

The V gene is TRBV7-9, the J gene TRBJ2-1; 9 nucleotides line up with TRBD1. CDR1 and CDR2 (germline): SEHNR, FQNEAQ (reference sequence). The trim removed 6 bases at V and 2 bases at J, leaving 8 bases unmatched. CDR3 size: 16 residues. The DNA for the CDR3 is TGTGCCAGCAGTCCCCGGACAGGGGAGGCCTACAATGAGCAGTTCTTC. Residues: CASSPRTGEAYNEQFF.

This rearrangement joins TRBV3-1 (or the pseudogene TRBV3-2) to TRBJ2-1; D assignment may be TRBD1 or TRBD2 (7 bases each). The CDR3 spans 15 residues. Germline CDR1 LGHDT, CDR2 YNNKEL (reference sequence). V dropped 4 bases and J dropped 5 bases, with 15 bases sitting between them. CDR3 protein: CASSPWEGAHNEQFF. The CDR3 DNA sequence: TGTGCCAGCAGCCCTTGGGAGGGGGCACACAATGAGCAGTTCTTC.

The chain joins TRBV7-9 to TRBJ2-1; D uncertain. CDR3 length: 12 amino acids. V was cut by 6 bases and J by 4 bases, with 7 bases left in between. Per germline, CDR1 SEHNR and CDR2 FQNEAQ (reference sequence). The CDR3 nucleotides are TGTGCCAGCAGGGACCAATACAATGAGCAGTTCTTC. It encodes CASRDQYNEQFF.

The chain recombines TRBV3-1 (or the pseudogene TRBV3-2) with TRBJ2-7; the D gene is possibly TRBD2 (7 bases). CDR3 length: 13 amino acids. With 4 bases removed from V and 3 bases from J, the gap between germline ends came to 10 bases. Germline lookup yields CDR1 LGHDT and CDR2 YNNKEL (reference sequence). The CDR3 sequence: CASSRGGGYEQYF. The CDR3 nucleotides are TGTGCCAGCAGCCGAGGGGGGGGCTACGAGCAGTACTTC.

This clone was recorded only once. The chain recombines TRBV19 with TRBJ1-3; D not resolved. The germline gives CDR1 LNHDA, CDR2 SQIVND (reference sequence). V lost 5 bases and J 0 bases, leaving 14 bases between the germline ends. The CDR3 length is 16 residues. The DNA of the CDR3 is TGTGCCAGTAGTTTGGACCTATCAGTCTCTGGAAACACCATATATTTT. It translates to CASSLDLSVSGNTIYF.

The CDR3 nucleotides read TGTGCCAGCAGTTTATCGATACGGGGGGACACCGGGGAGCTGTTTTTT. Translated, it gives CASSLSIRGDTGELFF. The chain recombines TRBV27 with TRBJ2-2, with 7 bases that match TRBD2. This CDR3 spans 16 amino acids. Germline V gene sequence: CDR1 MNHEY, CDR2 SMNVEV (reference sequence). Trimming at V came to 0 bases and at J to 3 bases, leaving 4 bases not matched to a gene.

This clone has more than one count but fewer than ten. This sequence joins TRBV5-1 and TRBJ2-7; 8 nucleotides agree with TRBD2. Trimming removed 0 bases from V and 5 bases from J; junction bases left unmatched: 7. The CDR3 runs to 15 residues. Germline V gene sequence: CDR1 SGHRS, CDR2 YFSETQ. The CDR3 is CASSLAPGGHDEQYF. The CDR3, as DNA: TGCGCCAGCAGCTTGGCCCCGGGAGGGCACGACGAGCAGTACTTC.

This chain joins TRBV12-3 or TRBV12-4 and TRBJ1-5; no reliable D call. Deletions cut 1 base from V and 1 base from J, with 2 bases between. The CDR3 runs to 13 residues. The CDR3 sequence: CASSLESNQPQHF. The CDR3 DNA is TGTGCCAGCAGTTTAGAGAGCAATCAGCCCCAGCATTTT.

The chain links TRBV12-3 or TRBV12-4 to TRBJ1-1, with D unresolved. Trimming stripped 2 bases from V and 6 bases from J, with 10 bases between. This CDR3 is built from 13 residues. CDR3 nucleotide sequence: TGTGCCAGCAGTTTAAGGGTTGAGGCTGAAGCTTTCTTT. It specifies CASSLRVEAEAFF.